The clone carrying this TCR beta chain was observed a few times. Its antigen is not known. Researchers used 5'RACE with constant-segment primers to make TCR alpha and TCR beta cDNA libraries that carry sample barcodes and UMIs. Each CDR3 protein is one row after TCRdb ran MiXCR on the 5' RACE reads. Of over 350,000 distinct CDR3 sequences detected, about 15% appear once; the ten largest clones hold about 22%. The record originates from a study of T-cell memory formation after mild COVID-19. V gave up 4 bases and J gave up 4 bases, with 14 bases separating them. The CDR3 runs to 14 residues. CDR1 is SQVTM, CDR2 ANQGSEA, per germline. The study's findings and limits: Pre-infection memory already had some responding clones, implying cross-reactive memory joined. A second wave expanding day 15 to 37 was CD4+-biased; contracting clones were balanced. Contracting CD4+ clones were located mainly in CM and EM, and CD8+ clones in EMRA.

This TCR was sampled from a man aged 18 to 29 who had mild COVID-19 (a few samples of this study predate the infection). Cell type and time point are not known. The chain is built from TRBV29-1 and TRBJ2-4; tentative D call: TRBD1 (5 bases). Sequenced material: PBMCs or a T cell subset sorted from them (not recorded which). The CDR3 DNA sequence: TGCAGCGTTGCTCTAAGACAGAAGAAAAACATTCAGTACTTC. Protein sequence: CSVALRQKKNIQYF.